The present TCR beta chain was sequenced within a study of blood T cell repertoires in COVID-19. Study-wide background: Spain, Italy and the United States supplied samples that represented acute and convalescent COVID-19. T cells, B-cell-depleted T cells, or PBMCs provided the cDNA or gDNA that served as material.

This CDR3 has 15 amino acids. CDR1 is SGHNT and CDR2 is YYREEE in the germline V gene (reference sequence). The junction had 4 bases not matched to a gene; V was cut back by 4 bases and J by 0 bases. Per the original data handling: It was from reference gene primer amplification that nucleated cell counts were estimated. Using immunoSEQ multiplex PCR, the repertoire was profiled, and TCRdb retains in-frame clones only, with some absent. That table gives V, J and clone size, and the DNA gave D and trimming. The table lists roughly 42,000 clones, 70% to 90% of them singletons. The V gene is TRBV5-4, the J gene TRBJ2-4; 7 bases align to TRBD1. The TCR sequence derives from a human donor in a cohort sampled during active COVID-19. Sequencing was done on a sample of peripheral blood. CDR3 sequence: CASSQRGLAKNIQYF. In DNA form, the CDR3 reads TGTGCCAGCAGCCAGAGGGGGCTAGCCAAAAACATTCAGTACTTC.